This entry concerns a single T cell receptor beta chain. This sample was taken from a study of a mutant IDH1 vaccine in newly diagnosed glioma. Study-wide context: Former treatment meant radiotherapy, temozolomide, or both; the majority had gotten both.

Time point indicated: baseline, week 1 (first vaccination visit). Treatment reported: pre-vaccination baseline after standard-of-care therapy. Libraries were prepared by immunoSEQ multiplex PCR; TCRdb keeps only in-frame clonotypes and omits some of them. Here the sample spans fewer than 45,000 clones, around 82% being singletons. The CDR3 spans 15 residues. Germline V CDR1 and CDR2: LGHNT, FRNRAP. Trimming cost V 6 bases and J 5 bases; bases outside gene matches: 9. The clonotype comes from a man aged 40-55 years with glioma. Some clones in this sample may be carry-over from other donors' samples. The rearrangement uses TRBV12-5 and TRBJ2-5, with 10 bases fitting TRBD1. The starting material was PBMCs, obtained from a glioma patient treated with radiotherapy, temozolomide or both. The CDR3 reads CASGETGGNEETQYF. CDR3 in DNA: TGTGCTAGTGGAGAGACAGGGGGCAACGAGGAGACCCAGTACTTC.